This T cell receptor beta chain was sequenced for a study of STAT5B mutations in CD4+ large granular lymphocyte leukemia. Whole-study context: Healthy donors showed HLA-associated enrichment of the CDR3 'QG' motif.

V lost 4 bases and J lost 1, with 8 bases in between. Germline V gene data show CDR1 as SGHAT and CDR2 as FQNNGV. The CDR3 covers 14 residues. Original analysis: A productive frequency of 2.59 x 10-5 was the lowest detectable. The assay was immunoSEQ multiplex PCR, and TCRdb's table has in-frame clones only and misses some. V and J calls and clone size come straight from that table; D and trimming were deduced from the DNA. This table holds 35,000 or so clones, about 91% found once. The chain uses TRBV11-2 and TRBJ2-1; D gene unclear. Sequenced input: CD4+ T cells from blood buffy coats. The receptor's source is a human donor in good health. The CDR3 DNA reads TGTGCCAGCAGCTACGATAGATCCTACAATGAGCAGTTCTTC. It codes for CASSYDRSYNEQFF. Variable domain in full (rest from reference TRBV11-2 and TRBJ2-1): EAGVAQSPRYKIIEKRQSVAFWCNPISGHATLYWYQQILGQGPKLLIQFQNNGVVDDSQLPKDRFSAERLKGVDSTLKIQPAKLEDSAVYLCASSYDRSYNEQFFGPGTRLTVL.